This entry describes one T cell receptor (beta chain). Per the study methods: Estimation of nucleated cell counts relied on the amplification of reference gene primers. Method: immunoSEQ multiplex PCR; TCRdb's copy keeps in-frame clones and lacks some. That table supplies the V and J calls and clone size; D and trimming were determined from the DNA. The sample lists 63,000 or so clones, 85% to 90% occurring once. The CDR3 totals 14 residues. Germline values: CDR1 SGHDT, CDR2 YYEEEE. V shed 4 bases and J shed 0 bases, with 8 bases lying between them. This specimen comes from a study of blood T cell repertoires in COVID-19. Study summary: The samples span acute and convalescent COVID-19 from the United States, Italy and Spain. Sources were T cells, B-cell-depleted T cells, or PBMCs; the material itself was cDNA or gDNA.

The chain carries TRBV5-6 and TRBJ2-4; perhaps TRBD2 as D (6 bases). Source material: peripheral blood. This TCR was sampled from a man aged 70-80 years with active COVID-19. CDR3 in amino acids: CASSAGLAKNIQYF. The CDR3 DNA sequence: TGTGCCAGCAGCGCGGGACTAGCCAAAAACATTCAGTACTTC. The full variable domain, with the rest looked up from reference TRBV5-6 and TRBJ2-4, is DAGVTQSPTHLIKTRGQQVTLRCSPKSGHDTVSWYQQALGQGPQFIFQYYEEEERQRGNFPDRFSGHQFPNYSSELNVNALLLGDSALYLCASSAGLAKNIQYFGAGTRLSVL.